A single sample gave rise to the 27 T cell receptor beta chains below, sequenced in a study of OX40 agonist ivuxolimab in advanced cancers. The protocol was immunoSEQ multiplex PCR, while the TCRdb copy is restricted to in-frame clones and leaves out a portion. Among fewer than 85,000 clones listed, more than 70% were seen once. The source material was CD4+ or CD8+ T cells sorted from blood, sampled in a trial of the OX40 agonist ivuxolimab. These receptor sequences come from an adult with an advanced solid tumor such as melanoma, head and neck, liver or kidney cancer.

The chain combines TRBV7-2 with TRBJ1-2; 7 nucleotides line up with TRBD1. V shed 5 bases, J shed 7 bases, and the junction held 16 bases outside the gene matches. The CDR3 has 16 amino acids. Germline CDR1 and CDR2: SGHTA and FQGNSA. The CDR3 here is CASSRWTGRGVSGYTF. The CDR3 nucleotides are TGTGCCAGCAGCCGATGGACAGGAAGAGGTGTCTCTGGCTACACCTTC.

The chain combines TRBV18 with TRBJ2-1; tentatively, D is TRBD2 (6 bases). The CDR3 is 16 residues long. The V end was cut by 3 bases, the J end by 6 bases, with 18 bases between. Germline V CDR1 and CDR2: KGHSH, LQKENI. CDR3 coding DNA: TGTGCCAGCTCACCCCTGGGGCCCGGAGGGGTCAATGAGCAGTTCTTC. This codes for CASSPLGPGGVNEQFF.

In nucleotides, the CDR3 is TGTGCAAGTCGCTTTCCGGACTGCCGAAGCTCCTACGAGCAGTACTTC. Residues: CASRFPDCRSSYEQYF. This chain connects TRBV12-2 to TRBJ2-7; whether TRBD2, the table's D call, matches the DNA was not checked. TRBV12-2 is labeled a pseudogene. The CDR3 loop spans 16 amino acids.

The chain has TRBV7-8 and TRBJ2-1; no reliable D call. CDR1 is SGHVS and CDR2 is FQNEAQ in the germline V gene. The ends were cut back, 0 bases at V and 4 bases at J, with 4 bases in the middle. This CDR3 contains 13 residues. The CDR3 DNA sequence: TGTGCCAGCAGCTTAGCAATGTACAATGAGCAGTTCTTC. This encodes CASSLAMYNEQFF.

The CDR3, as DNA: TGCGCCAGCAGGCGCCGGGACAGGGTCGAAGGCTACACCTTC. This gives the protein CASRRRDRVEGYTF. The rearrangement joins TRBV10-2 to TRBJ1-2; 9 nucleotides agree with TRBD1. This CDR3 is 14 amino acids long. In germline, CDR1 is WSHSY, CDR2 SAAADI. The junction had 10 bases not matched to a gene; V was cut back by 6 bases and J by 8 bases.

This chain uses TRBV18 with TRBJ1-2, with a possible D match to TRBD1 (5 bases). The CDR3 length is 13 residues. The ends were cut back, 6 bases at V and 5 bases at J, with 13 bases in the middle. Germline lookup yields CDR1 KGHSH and CDR2 LQKENI. The CDR3 nucleotides read TGTGCCAGCTCGCTCGACAGTTCATATGGCTACACCTTC. Translation gives CASSLDSSYGYTF.

This clone was recorded once. The CDR3 region is CASSQNAQGSGNTIYF. As DNA, the CDR3 is TGTGCCAGCAGCCAAAACGCGCAGGGGTCTGGAAACACCATATATTTT. This rearrangement joins TRBV4-2 to TRBJ1-3; possible D gene TRBD1, 6 bases. The CDR3 extends over 16 amino acids. Germline V gene sequence: CDR1 LGHNA, CDR2 YNFKEQ. The V gene lost 2 bases and the J gene lost 1 base, with 12 bases spanning the gap.

V gene TRBV28 combines with J gene TRBJ2-7, with D perhaps TRBD1 (5 bases). The CDR3 loop spans 12 amino acids. Between the trimmed V and J ends, which lost 7 bases and 4 bases, there was a span of 11 bases. Germline lookup yields CDR1 MDHEN and CDR2 SYDVKM. The CDR3 DNA sequence: TGTGCCAGCACTAGGGGCAGGTACGAGCAGTACTTC. It encodes CASTRGRYEQYF.

The rearrangement joins TRBV5-1 to TRBJ1-1, with no clear D. CDR1 and CDR2 from the germline V gene are SGHRS and YFSETQ. CDR3 length: 16 residues. Trimming removed 4 bases at V and 2 bases at J, with 18 bases between. The CDR3: CASSPEEGGVNTEAFF. In DNA form, the CDR3 reads TGCGCCAGCAGCCCCGAGGAGGGTGGTGTCAACACTGAAGCTTTCTTT.

V and J are TRBV10-3 and TRBJ2-7; the D is unclear. V was shortened by 3 bases and J by 1 base, with 16 bases between the two germline ends. Germline CDR1 ENHRY, CDR2 SYGVKD. This CDR3 spans 16 amino acids. CDR3 loop: CAISDRSGSLSYEQYF. CDR3 sequence (DNA): TGTGCCATCAGTGACCGTTCGGGCAGCTTATCCTACGAGCAGTACTTC.

A word on this clone: Distinct nucleotide sequences in the sample also encode this CDR3. The chain combines TRBV29-1 with TRBJ2-7; 10 bases are shared with TRBD1. Germline trimming cut 7 bases from V and 3 bases from J; bases unmatched to any gene: 3. In germline, CDR1 is SQVTM, CDR2 ANQGSEA. The CDR3 has 12 residues. CDR3: CSAGTGVYEQYF. For the CDR3, the DNA is TGCAGCGCTGGGACAGGGGTCTACGAGCAGTACTTC.

The CDR3 sequence: CAISDSTAGANEQFF. The DNA of the CDR3 is TGTGCCATCAGTGATTCGACCGCGGGGGCCAATGAGCAGTTCTTC. The chain combines TRBV10-3 with TRBJ2-1; D perhaps matches TRBD2 (7 bases). The CDR3 contains 15 residues. Germline V gene lookup returns CDR1 ENHRY and CDR2 SYGVKD. Deletions cut 3 bases from V and 6 bases from J, with 15 bases between.

The J gene is TRBJ1-2, the V gene TRBV7-9, with D maybe TRBD1 (5 bases). Germline CDR1 and CDR2: SEHNR and FQNEAQ (reference sequence). V shed 5 bases and J shed 8 bases, with 15 bases lying between them. The CDR3 spans 13 residues. CDR3 DNA sequence: TGTGCCAGCAGCACTGGGGCCGGCCTAGGCTACACCTTC. As protein: CASSTGAGLGYTF.

This chain links TRBV9 with TRBJ2-2, with D tentatively TRBD1 (5 bases). From germline, CDR1 is SGDLS and CDR2 YYNGEE. The CDR3 is made up of 16 amino acids. Trimming stripped 0 bases from V and 3 bases from J, with 12 bases between. The CDR3 loop reads CASSVGQGGDTGELFF. The CDR3 coding sequence is TGTGCCAGCAGCGTAGGTCAGGGTGGGGACACCGGGGAGCTGTTTTTT.

The V and J genes are TRBV5-4 and TRBJ2-1, with D possibly matching TRBD1 (5 bases). V was clipped by 1 base and J by 15 bases, with 14 bases between them. Germline V gene sequence: CDR1 SGHNT, CDR2 YYREEE (reference sequence). The CDR3 has 12 amino acids. The CDR3 DNA sequence: TGTGCCAGCAGCTTGCAGGGTAAGGTCGGGTTCTTC. As protein: CASSLQGKVGFF. Full variable domain (rest looked up from reference TRBV5-4 and TRBJ2-1): ETGVTQSPTHLIKTRGQQVTLRCSSQSGHNTVSWYQQALGQGPQFIFQYYREEENGRGNFPPRFSGLQFPNYSSELNVNALELDDSALYLCASSLQGKVGFFGPGTRLTVL.

This clone was observed a single time. V usage is TRBV18 and J usage is TRBJ1-6, with D uncertain. Germline CDR1 and CDR2: KGHSH and LQKENI. The CDR3 totals 14 residues. V was clipped by 2 bases and J by 8 bases, with 10 bases between them. The DNA for the CDR3 is TGTGCCAGCTCACCAGGGATTAGCTATTCACCCCTCCACTTT. Protein product: CASSPGISYSPLHF.

This clone occurred a few times. For the CDR3, the DNA is TGTGCCAGCAGCCAAGGGGTCGGGTGGAGCTCCTACGAGCAGTACTTC. Amino acid sequence: CASSQGVGWSSYEQYF. The chain has TRBV4-2 and TRBJ2-7; no reliable D call. Germline CDR1 LGHNA, CDR2 YNFKEQ. CDR3 length: 16 residues. V gave up 1 base and J gave up 0 bases, with 13 bases separating them.

The CDR3 spells CASSLRALVAYEQYF. CDR3 bases: TGTGCCAGCAGTCTGCGGGCCCTAGTTGCCTACGAGCAGTACTTC. V is TRBV28 and J is TRBJ2-7; the D gene is possibly TRBD2 (5 bases). This CDR3 is built from 15 residues. Germline V gene sequence: CDR1 MDHEN, CDR2 SYDVKM. V shed 5 bases and J shed 2 bases, with 16 bases lying between them.

The V gene is TRBV5-5, the J gene TRBJ2-7; 12 bases match TRBD1. CDR1 is SGHKS and CDR2 is YYEKEE in the germline V gene (reference sequence). This CDR3 has 17 amino acids. Trimming removed 1 base from V and 4 bases from J; junction bases left unmatched: 9. The CDR3 DNA is TGTGCCAGCAGCTTGTTCTCCGGGGACAGGGGGCGTTACGAGCAGTACTTC. The encoded protein is CASSLFSGDRGRYEQYF. Based on the CDR3 plus reference TRBV5-5 and TRBJ2-7, the full variable domain is DAGVTQSPTHLIKTRGQQVTLRCSPISGHKSVSWYQQVLGQGPQFIFQYYEKEERGRGNFPDRFSARQFPNYSSELNVNALLLGDSALYLCASSLFSGDRGRYEQYFGPGTRLTVT.

This clone was recorded once. J is TRBJ2-4 and V is TRBV7-2; the match to TRBD2 covers 7 bases. V gave up 1 base and J gave up 15 bases; unmatched junction bases: 9. The CDR3 runs to 13 residues. Germline CDR1 SGHTA, CDR2 FQGNSA. DNA of the CDR3: TGTGCCAGCAGCTTAGAGGCGGGGGACCAACGGTACTTC. Amino acids: CASSLEAGDQRYF.

This clone was counted a few times. The chain combines TRBV6-1 with TRBJ1-3; possible D gene TRBD1, 5 bases. CDR1 is MNHNS and CDR2 is SASEGT in the germline V gene. The CDR3 is 15 residues long. The V end lost 3 bases, the J end lost 4 bases, and 13 bases lay between the germline ends. CDR3 in amino acids: CASSEFDSAGNTIYF. For the CDR3, the DNA is TGTGCCAGCAGTGAGTTCGACAGTGCGGGAAACACCATATATTTT.

This clone has more than one count but fewer than ten. The chain carries TRBV9 and TRBJ2-5; 9 bases map to TRBD1. Germline loops: CDR1 SGDLS, CDR2 YYNGEE. The CDR3 contains 15 residues. V lost 5 bases, J lost 4 bases, and 9 bases stayed unmatched. The CDR3 protein is CASSGLGTGRETQYF. The CDR3 region has the DNA TGTGCCAGCAGTGGACTTGGGACAGGGCGAGAGACCCAGTACTTC.

This clone was recorded a few times. This sample includes further DNA sequences coding for the same CDR3. J is TRBJ1-5 and V is TRBV4-2; D may be TRBD1 (5 bases). The V end lost 6 bases, the J end lost 2 bases, and 11 bases lay between the germline ends. This CDR3 region has 14 residues. Germline lookup yields CDR1 LGHNA and CDR2 YNFKEQ. This chain's CDR3 is CASSPGDGNQPQHF. The DNA of the CDR3 is TGTGCCAGCAGTCCCGGGGACGGCAATCAGCCCCAGCATTTT.

The chain employs TRBV5-4 and TRBJ2-3; D ambiguous. V lost 6 bases and J 5 bases, leaving 13 bases between the germline ends. Germline CDR1 reads SGHNT; CDR2 reads YYREEE (reference sequence). The length of the CDR3 is 13 residues. Here the CDR3 DNA reads TGTGCCAGCAACAACTACTTCGAAGATACGCAGTATTTT. As protein: CASNNYFEDTQYF.

V is TRBV20-1 and J is TRBJ2-7, with D uncertain. Germline V gives CDR1 DFQATT, CDR2 SNEGSKA (reference sequence). The CDR3 contains 11 residues. Between the trimmed V and J ends, which lost 6 bases and 5 bases, there was a span of 11 bases. CDR3 protein: CSATQRDEQYF. The CDR3 DNA reads TGCAGTGCCACGCAGAGAGACGAGCAGTACTTC.

The chain carries TRBV11-2 and TRBJ1-1; 7 bases match TRBD1. The V and J ends lost 1 base and 7 bases, in that order; junction bases with no gene match: 6. Germline V gene data show CDR1 as SGHAT and CDR2 as FQNNGV. This CDR3 has 14 residues. The CDR3, as DNA: TGTGCCAGCAGCTTAGCCAGGGGGGAGGTTGAAGCTTTCTTT. This sequence encodes CASSLARGEVEAFF.

The V gene is TRBV10-3, the J gene TRBJ2-2, with D tentatively TRBD1 (6 bases). V dropped 4 bases and J dropped 4 bases, with 13 bases sitting between them. CDR3 size: 15 residues. Germline values: CDR1 ENHRY, CDR2 SYGVKD. The CDR3 DNA follows: TGTGCCATCAGTGTAGACAGGACCTTCACCGGGGAGCTGTTTTTT. Translated, it gives CAISVDRTFTGELFF.